A selection of T cell receptor beta chains follows, all from one sample in a study of cytomegalovirus exposure and HLA in healthy donors. Sequenced by immunoSEQ multiplex PCR; TCRdb stores in-frame clones only, minus some. The data contain fewer than 150,000 clones, over 75% of them singletons. Material for sequencing was PBMCs. These receptors all stem from a woman aged 18-30 years in good health and CMV-seronegative. Both conserved end residues are part of each CDR3. The D gene is left open where the match is weak. The size entry is marked missing in some rows and otherwise reads once, few, many or a size class.

clone_size j_call d_call v_call cdr3_nt cdr3_aa
. TRBJ2-1 TRBD2 TRBV11-2 TGTGCCAGCAGCTCGTTAGCGGGGAGGAACAATGAGCAGTTCTTC CASSSLAGRNNEQFF
few TRBJ1-5 . TRBV2 TGTGCCAGCAGTGAATGGCAGGGAGGTCAGCCCCAGCATTTT CASSEWQGGQPQHF
. TRBJ1-2 . TRBV19 TGTGCAAAAAGAGGGGGCTACACCTTC CAKRGGYTF
. TRBJ2-1 TRBD1 TRBV6-5 TGTGCCAGCAGTTACGACAGGGGGCGCCTTAATGAGCAGTTCTTC CASSYDRGRLNEQFF
. TRBJ2-7 TRBD1 TRBV7-2 TGTGCCAGCTCTCGGGGACAGGGTGTCGAGCAGTACTTC CASSRGQGVEQYF
. TRBJ1-2 . TRBV5-4 TGTGCCAGCAGCTTGCCCCGACCGCTAGGGGAGGAGGGCTACACCTTC CASSLPRPLGEEGYTF
once TRBJ2-1 . TRBV15 TGTGCCACCAGCCTCCAATTGACTCGGGTAGGAGACAATGAGCAGTTCTTC CATSLQLTRVGDNEQFF
. TRBJ1-2 . TRBV5-5 TGTGCCAGCAGCTTGCAGGGTACCGGCTATGGCTACACCTTC CASSLQGTGYGYTF
. TRBJ1-1 . TRBV7-6 TGTGCCAGCAGCTTTAGGGGTGTCGAGGACACTGAAGCTTTCTTT CASSFRGVEDTEAFF
. TRBJ2-7 TRBD1 TRBV18 TGTGCCAGCTCACCTGGGACAGCTACCTACGAGCAGTACTTC CASSPGTATYEQYF
. TRBJ1-2 . TRBV7-6 TGTGCCAGCAGCCCCCGTTACAGGAGAGAGGGCTACACCTTC CASSPRYRREGYTF
. TRBJ1-1 . TRBV30 TGTGCCTGGAGCCCTGGTCCCTCCTTGCGGGCTTTCTTT CAWSPGPSLRAFF
. TRBJ1-1 . TRBV7-2 TGTGCCAGCAGCTTATATACGGTCATGAACACTGAAGCTTTCTTT CASSLYTVMNTEAFF
. TRBJ2-1 TRBD1 TRBV4-1 TGCGCCAGCAGCCAAGCCGGACAGGGACTTGGCAATGAGCAGTTCTTC CASSQAGQGLGNEQFF
. TRBJ1-1 TRBD1 TRBV27 TGTGCCAGCAGCGCGGACAGGGCCCCTGAAGCTTTCTTT CASSADRAPEAFF
. TRBJ2-7 . TRBV6-6 TGTGCCAGCAGTTCCGTCCCCTACGAGCAGTACTTC CASSSVPYEQYF
. TRBJ1-2 TRBD1 TRBV18 TGTGCCAGCTCACCAAGGGGGCAGGATGGCTACACCTTC CASSPRGQDGYTF
. TRBJ1-2 . TRBV18 TGTGCCAGCTCACCACTACGGGGGTCTAGCCAGAACTATGGCTACACCTTC CASSPLRGSSQNYGYTF